This passage covers 9 T cell receptor beta chains from one sample sequenced in a study of T cell responses to AZD1222 COVID-19 vaccine. The assay was immunoSEQ multiplex PCR, and TCRdb's table has in-frame clones only and misses some. The data contain roughly 110,000 clones, about 90% of them seen just once; the ten biggest clones take up around 8.6%. The sequencing used peripheral blood, collected 28 days after the second AZD1222 dose. The source of these receptors is an adult who received the AZD1222 COVID-19 vaccine.

J is TRBJ2-7 and V is TRBV3-1 (or the pseudogene TRBV3-2), with TRBD1 matching over 7 bases. Germline-derived CDR1 and CDR2 are LGHDT and YNNKEL (reference sequence). Trimming took 4 bases from V and 6 from J; bases not matched to a gene: 3. The CDR3 loop spans 12 amino acids. In DNA form, the CDR3 reads TGTGCCAGCAGCCGCTCAGGGGGCGAGCAGTACTTC. Amino acid sequence: CASSRSGGEQYF.

This clone was observed once. The CDR3 region has the DNA TGTGCCAGCGCCCCTAGCATGAACACTGAAGCTTTCTTT. It translates to CASAPSMNTEAFF. The genes are TRBV5-4 and TRBJ1-1; no reliable D call. The germline V and J ends were trimmed by 7 bases and 0 bases, with 10 bases remaining between them. CDR3 length: 13 residues. Germline-derived CDR1 and CDR2 are SGHNT and YYREEE (reference sequence). Full variable domain (remainder filled in from reference TRBV5-4 and TRBJ1-1): ETGVTQSPTHLIKTRGQQVTLRCSSQSGHNTVSWYQQALGQGPQFIFQYYREEENGRGNFPPRFSGLQFPNYSSELNVNALELDDSALYLCASAPSMNTEAFFGQGTRLTVV.

This chain uses TRBV7-3 with TRBJ2-7, with TRBD2 identical over 12 bases. CDR1 and CDR2 (germline): SGHTA, FQGTGA. V shed 0 bases, J shed 1 base, and the junction held 1 base outside the gene matches. The CDR3 is made up of 16 amino acids. DNA for the CDR3: TGTGCCAGCAGCTTAACACTAGCGGGAGGTTCCTACGAGCAGTACTTC. Its protein product is CASSLTLAGGSYEQYF.

V is TRBV5-6 and J is TRBJ2-1; D gene ambiguous. The length of the CDR3 is 16 residues. V was pared by 1 base and J by 5 bases, with 16 bases between. Germline CDR1 and CDR2: SGHDT and YYEEEE. The CDR3 DNA is TGTGCCAGCAGCTTGTTCTCCACGCGGCCCAACAATGAGCAGTTCTTC. Residues: CASSLFSTRPNNEQFF.

This chain uses TRBV3-1 (or the pseudogene TRBV3-2) with TRBJ1-2; D gene uncertain. Germline-derived CDR1 and CDR2 are LGHDT and YNNKEL (reference sequence). The CDR3 consists of 12 residues. V gave up 2 bases and J gave up 8 bases, with 9 bases separating them. The CDR3 nucleotides are TGTGCCAGCAGCCAAAGTGACGCAGGCTACACCTTC. This encodes CASSQSDAGYTF.

This clone showed up just once. The rearrangement joins TRBV27 to TRBJ1-2; possibly TRBD1 for D (5 bases). The CDR3 loop spans 14 amino acids. Germline V lookup: CDR1 MNHEY, CDR2 SMNVEV (reference sequence). Between the trimmed V and J ends, which lost 5 bases and 8 bases, there was a span of 18 bases. Written as DNA, the CDR3 is TGTGCCAGCAGTCCGAACGCAGGGCTTTGGGGCTACACCTTC. Protein product: CASSPNAGLWGYTF.

The V call is TRBV20-1, the J call TRBJ1-1; D call uncertain. Germline loops: CDR1 DFQATT, CDR2 SNEGSKA (reference sequence). Between the trimmed V and J ends, which lost 6 bases and 11 bases, there was a span of 16 bases. This CDR3 is 11 amino acids long. CDR3 DNA: TGCAGTGCCCCTAAGGGAGGCGTCGCTTTCTTT. Protein: CSAPKGGVAFF.

V gene TRBV29-1 combines with J gene TRBJ2-2; D unclear. This CDR3 contains 11 residues. CDR1 and CDR2 (germline): SQVTM, ANQGSEA. V lost 4 bases and J lost 3, with 3 bases in between. The CDR3 protein is CSVGDTGELFF. CDR3 DNA sequence: TGCAGCGTTGGTGACACCGGGGAGCTGTTTTTT.

The V call is TRBV6-6, the J call TRBJ1-1, with TRBD1 matching 7 bases. Germline values: CDR1 MNHNY, CDR2 SVGAGI (reference sequence). This CDR3 spans 15 amino acids. After removal of 6 bases from V and 0 bases from J, the junction contained 7 bases not matched to a gene. CDR3: CASSPRQGVNTEAFF. The DNA for the CDR3 is TGTGCCAGCAGCCCCAGACAGGGTGTGAACACTGAAGCTTTCTTT.